The clone carrying this T cell receptor (beta chain) was observed a single time. The cohort comprised adults aged roughly 18 to 95 years residing in approximately 22 US areas. Resolution of symptoms, clearance, or two negative PCRs was present in recovered Cohort 3 donors. The data were obtained in a study of blood T cell repertoires in COVID-19. Here immunoSEQ multiplex PCR was the method, and the copy in TCRdb shows in-frame clones only, minus some. This sample carries a few hundred thousand clones, about 80% of them seen once, and the ten largest clones take 3.4%. The CDR3 extends over 14 amino acids. The V gene end was trimmed by 5 bases and the J gene end by 7 bases; junction bases not matched to a gene: 8. Germline lookup yields CDR1 MDHEN and CDR2 SYDVKM.

This sequence originates from a man aged 45 to 65 who had recovered from COVID-19. The genes are TRBV28 and TRBJ2-5; 9 positions match TRBD1. Source material: PBMCs or T cells enriched from blood (not recorded which). Here the CDR3 DNA reads TGTGCCAGCAGTGGATACAGGGGGCAGGGGACCCAGTACTTC. This sequence encodes CASSGYRGQGTQYF.